Listed below are T cell receptor beta chains from one sample, sequenced in a study. Using its own MiXCR run on the RT-PCR reads, TCRdb lists one record per CDR3 protein. The profile shows about 680,000 distinct CDR3 sequences, approximately 15% of them singletons. Material for sequencing was memory CD4+ T cells from blood. The source is a female donor in good health, serving as a healthy control. Both conserved end residues are trimmed from each CDR3. The order of the fields is V gene, CDR3 protein.

TRBV7-9 | ASSLYDFQPDTQY
TRBV20-1 | SAHRGRSPEAF
TRBV5-1 | ASSLEGHQYEQY
TRBV12-3/TRBV12-4 | ASWQRGIGTDTQY
TRBV6-5 | ASSKMTGALTPLH
TRBV5-1 | ASSLQPLGNEKLF
TRBV9 | ASSGVAGVNTGELF
TRBV4-3 | ASSREGLRQGETQY
TRBV10-3 | AISESRGNYNEQF
TRBV20-1 | SARDLGQGYVEQY
TRBV7-9 | ASSLGGNNYGYT
TRBV7-2 | ASSSGDRFTGELF
TRBV7-2 | ASSLGPLEAKNIQY
TRBV29-1 | SGRTGEAGELF
TRBV10-3 | AISEGSQPQH
TRBV6-2/TRBV6-3 | ASSYQNTGELF
TRBV12-3/TRBV12-4 | ASSEWTSGLNEQF
TRBV7-9 | ASSEAGRGGNT
TRBV29-1 | SVASGGSRGYT
TRBV11-2 | ASSLGGFGANVLT
TRBV28 | ASIPGGARTEAF
TRBV29-1 | SVDWGSWEQY
TRBV6-2/TRBV6-3 | ASSPSSTYNEQF
TRBV6-1 | ASSSDLRPNEQF
TRBV24-1 | ATSVVLPEETQY
TRBV4-2 | ASSQADRGNQPQH
TRBV5-1 | ASSLQPAGEAEAF
TRBV7-9 | ASSKQGHTEAF
TRBV5-1 | ASSFSLPSTDTQY